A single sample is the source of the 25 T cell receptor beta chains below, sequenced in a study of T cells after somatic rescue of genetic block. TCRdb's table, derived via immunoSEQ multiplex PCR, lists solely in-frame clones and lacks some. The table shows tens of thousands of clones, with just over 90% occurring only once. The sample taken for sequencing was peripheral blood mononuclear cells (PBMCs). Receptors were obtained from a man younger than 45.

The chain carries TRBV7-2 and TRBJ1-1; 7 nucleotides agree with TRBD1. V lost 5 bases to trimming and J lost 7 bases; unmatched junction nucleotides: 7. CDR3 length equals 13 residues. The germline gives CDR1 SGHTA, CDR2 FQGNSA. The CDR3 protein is CASSPGQDLEAFF. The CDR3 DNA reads TGTGCCAGCAGCCCCGGACAGGACCTTGAAGCTTTCTTT.

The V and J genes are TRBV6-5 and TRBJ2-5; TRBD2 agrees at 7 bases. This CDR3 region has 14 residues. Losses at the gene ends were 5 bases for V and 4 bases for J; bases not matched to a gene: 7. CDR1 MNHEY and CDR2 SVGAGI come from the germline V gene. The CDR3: CASSPLAGVETQYF. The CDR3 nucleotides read TGTGCCAGCAGTCCCTTGGCGGGGGTAGAGACCCAGTACTTC.

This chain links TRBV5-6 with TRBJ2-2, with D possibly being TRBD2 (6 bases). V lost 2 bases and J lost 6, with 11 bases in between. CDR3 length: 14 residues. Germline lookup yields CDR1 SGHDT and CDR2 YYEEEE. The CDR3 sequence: CASSFGPGAGELFF. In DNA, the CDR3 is TGTGCCAGCAGCTTCGGACCGGGGGCCGGGGAGCTGTTTTTT.

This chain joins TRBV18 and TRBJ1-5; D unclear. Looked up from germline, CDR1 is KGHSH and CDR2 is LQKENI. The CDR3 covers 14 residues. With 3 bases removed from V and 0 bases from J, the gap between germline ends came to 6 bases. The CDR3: CASSPSNSNQPQHF. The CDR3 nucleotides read TGTGCCAGCTCACCCTCAAATAGCAATCAGCCCCAGCATTTT.

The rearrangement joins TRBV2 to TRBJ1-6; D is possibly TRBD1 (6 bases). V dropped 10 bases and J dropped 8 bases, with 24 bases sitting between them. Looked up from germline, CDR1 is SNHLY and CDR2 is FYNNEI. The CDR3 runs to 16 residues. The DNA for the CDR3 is TGTGCCATACACCCGGGACACCCTCGTCGGGATTCACCCCTCCACTTT. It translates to CAIHPGHPRRDSPLHF.

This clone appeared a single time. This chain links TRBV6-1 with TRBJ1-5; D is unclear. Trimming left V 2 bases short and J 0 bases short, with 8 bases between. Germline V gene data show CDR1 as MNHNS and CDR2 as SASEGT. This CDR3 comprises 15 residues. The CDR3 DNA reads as TGTGCCAGCAGTGAACTGACCATTAGCAATCAGCCCCAGCATTTT. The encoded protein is CASSELTISNQPQHF.

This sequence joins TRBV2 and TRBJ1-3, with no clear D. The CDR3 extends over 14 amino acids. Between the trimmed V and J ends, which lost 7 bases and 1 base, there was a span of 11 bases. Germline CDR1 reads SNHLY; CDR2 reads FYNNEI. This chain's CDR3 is CASMLRPSGNTIYF. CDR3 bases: TGTGCCAGCATGCTTCGTCCTTCTGGAAACACCATATATTTT.

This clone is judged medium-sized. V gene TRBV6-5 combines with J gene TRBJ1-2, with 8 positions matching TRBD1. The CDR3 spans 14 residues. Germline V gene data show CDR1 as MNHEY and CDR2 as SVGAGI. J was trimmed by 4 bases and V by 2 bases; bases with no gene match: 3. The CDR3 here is CASSYGQGGYGYTF. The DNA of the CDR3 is TGTGCCAGCAGTTACGGACAGGGCGGCTATGGCTACACCTTC.

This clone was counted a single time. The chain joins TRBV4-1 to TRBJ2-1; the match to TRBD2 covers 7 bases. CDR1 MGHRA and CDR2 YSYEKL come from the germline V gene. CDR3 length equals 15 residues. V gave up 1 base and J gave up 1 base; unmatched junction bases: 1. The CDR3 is CASSQVSGSYNEQFF. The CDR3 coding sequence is TGCGCCAGCAGCCAAGTTAGCGGGTCCTACAATGAGCAGTTCTTC.

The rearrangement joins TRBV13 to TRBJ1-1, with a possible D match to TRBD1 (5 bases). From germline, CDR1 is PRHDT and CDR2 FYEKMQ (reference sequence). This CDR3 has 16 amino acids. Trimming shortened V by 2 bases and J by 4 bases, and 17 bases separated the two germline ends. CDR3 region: CASSLLRGRGSTEAFF. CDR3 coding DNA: TGTGCCAGCAGCTTACTAAGGGGAAGGGGTAGCACTGAAGCTTTCTTT.

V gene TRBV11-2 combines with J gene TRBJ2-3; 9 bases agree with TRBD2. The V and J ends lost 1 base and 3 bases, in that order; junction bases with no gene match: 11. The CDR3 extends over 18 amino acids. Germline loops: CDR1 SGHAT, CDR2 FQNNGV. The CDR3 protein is CASSLGRASGIWTDTQYF. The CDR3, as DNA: TGTGCCAGCAGCTTAGGTCGGGCTAGCGGGATTTGGACAGATACGCAGTATTTT.

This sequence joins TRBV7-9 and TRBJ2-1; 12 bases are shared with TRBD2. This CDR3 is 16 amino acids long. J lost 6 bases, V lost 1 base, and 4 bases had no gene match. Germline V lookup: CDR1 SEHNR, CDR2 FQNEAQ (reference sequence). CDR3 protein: CASSLVASGRVNEQFF. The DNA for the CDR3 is TGTGCCAGCAGCTTAGTTGCTAGCGGGAGGGTCAATGAGCAGTTCTTC.

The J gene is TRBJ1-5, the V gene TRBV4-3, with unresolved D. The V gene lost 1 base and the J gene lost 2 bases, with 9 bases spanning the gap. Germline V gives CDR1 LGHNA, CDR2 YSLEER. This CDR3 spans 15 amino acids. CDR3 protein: CASSQVYQGNQPQHF. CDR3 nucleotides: TGCGCCAGCAGCCAAGTGTACCAGGGCAATCAGCCCCAGCATTTT.

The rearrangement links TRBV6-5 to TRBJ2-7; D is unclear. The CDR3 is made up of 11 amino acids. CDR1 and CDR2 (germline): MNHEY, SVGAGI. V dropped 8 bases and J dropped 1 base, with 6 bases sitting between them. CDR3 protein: CASSGSYEQYF. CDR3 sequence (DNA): TGTGCCAGCTCCGGATCCTACGAGCAGTACTTC.

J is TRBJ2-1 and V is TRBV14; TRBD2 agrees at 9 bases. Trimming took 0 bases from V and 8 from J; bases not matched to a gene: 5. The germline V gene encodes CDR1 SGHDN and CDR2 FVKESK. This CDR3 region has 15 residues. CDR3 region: CASSQDGGGAYEQFF. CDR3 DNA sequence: TGTGCCAGCAGCCAAGACGGCGGGGGGGCGTATGAGCAGTTCTTC.

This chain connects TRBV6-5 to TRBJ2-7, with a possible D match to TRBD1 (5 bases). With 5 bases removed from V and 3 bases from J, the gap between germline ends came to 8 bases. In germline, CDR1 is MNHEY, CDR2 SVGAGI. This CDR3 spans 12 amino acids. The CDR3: CASSRGGYEQYF. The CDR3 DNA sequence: TGTGCCAGCAGTAGGGGTGGCTACGAGCAGTACTTC.

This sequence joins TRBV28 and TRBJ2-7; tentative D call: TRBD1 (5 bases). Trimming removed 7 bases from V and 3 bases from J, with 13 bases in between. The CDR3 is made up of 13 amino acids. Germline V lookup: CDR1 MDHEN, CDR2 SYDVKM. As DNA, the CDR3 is TGTGCCAGCACTATGACAGATGTCTACGAGCAGTACTTC. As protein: CASTMTDVYEQYF.

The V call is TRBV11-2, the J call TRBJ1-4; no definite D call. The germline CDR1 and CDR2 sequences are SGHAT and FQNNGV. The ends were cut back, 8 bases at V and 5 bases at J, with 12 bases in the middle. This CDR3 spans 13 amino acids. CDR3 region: CASGSLQNEKLFF. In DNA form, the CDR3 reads TGTGCCAGCGGTTCCCTGCAGAATGAAAAACTGTTTTTT.

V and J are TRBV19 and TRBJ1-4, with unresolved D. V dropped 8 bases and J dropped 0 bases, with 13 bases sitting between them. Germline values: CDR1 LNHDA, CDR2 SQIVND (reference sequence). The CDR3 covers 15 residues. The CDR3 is CASRGRGATNEKLFF. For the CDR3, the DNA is TGTGCCAGTCGAGGGCGGGGAGCAACTAATGAAAAACTGTTTTTT.

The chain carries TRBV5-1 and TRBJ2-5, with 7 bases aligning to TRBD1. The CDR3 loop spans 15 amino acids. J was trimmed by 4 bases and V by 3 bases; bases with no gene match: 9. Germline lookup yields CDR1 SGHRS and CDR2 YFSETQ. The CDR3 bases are TGCGCCAGCAGCTCTGGAGCGGCAGGGGGAGAGACCCAGTACTTC. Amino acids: CASSSGAAGGETQYF.

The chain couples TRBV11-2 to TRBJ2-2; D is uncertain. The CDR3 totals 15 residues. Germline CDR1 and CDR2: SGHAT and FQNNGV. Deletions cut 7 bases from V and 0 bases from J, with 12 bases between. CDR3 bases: TGTGCCAGCAAGAAAACAGAGGCGAACACCGGGGAGCTGTTTTTT. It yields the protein CASKKTEANTGELFF.

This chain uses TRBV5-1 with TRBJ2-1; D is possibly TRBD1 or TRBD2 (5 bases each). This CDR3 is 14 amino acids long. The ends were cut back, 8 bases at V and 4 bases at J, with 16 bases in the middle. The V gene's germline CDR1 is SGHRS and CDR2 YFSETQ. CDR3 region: CARSGTDLYNEQFF. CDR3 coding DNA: TGCGCCAGATCCGGGACGGACCTGTACAATGAGCAGTTCTTC.

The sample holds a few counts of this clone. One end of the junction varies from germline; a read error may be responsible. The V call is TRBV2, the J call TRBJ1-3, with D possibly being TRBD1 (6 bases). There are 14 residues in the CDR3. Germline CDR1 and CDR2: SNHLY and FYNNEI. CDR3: CASRDTGHGDTIYF. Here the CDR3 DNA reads TGTGCCAGCAGGGACACAGGGCATGGAGACACCATATATTTT.

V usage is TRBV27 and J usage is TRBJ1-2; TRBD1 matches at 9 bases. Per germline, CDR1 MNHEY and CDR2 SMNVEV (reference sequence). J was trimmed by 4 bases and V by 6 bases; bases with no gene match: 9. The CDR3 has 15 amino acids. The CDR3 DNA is TGTGCCAGCAGCCCAACAACAGGGGGCATCTATGGCTACACCTTC. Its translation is CASSPTTGGIYGYTF.

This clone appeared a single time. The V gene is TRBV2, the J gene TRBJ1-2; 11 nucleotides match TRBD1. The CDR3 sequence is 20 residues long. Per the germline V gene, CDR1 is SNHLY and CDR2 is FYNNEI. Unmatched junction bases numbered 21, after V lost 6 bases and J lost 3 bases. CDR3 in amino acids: CASSSIGIRTGGVRDYGYTF. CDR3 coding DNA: TGTGCCAGCAGCTCCATCGGGATAAGGACAGGGGGCGTAAGGGACTATGGCTACACCTTC.